The source of this T cell receptor (beta chain) is a study of T and B cells in COVID-19 patients. The overall study: COVID-19 patients gave peripheral blood either during active infection or after recovery. Median age was 34 years in the recovered cohort and 67 years in the active-infection cohort.

CDR3 size: 14 residues. Germline V gene sequence: CDR1 SGHVS, CDR2 FNYEAQ. The ends were cut back, 1 base at V and 2 bases at J, with 7 bases in the middle. Each TRB amplification used roughly 240-550 ng of genomic DNA from blood. This clonotype was detected only a few times. The antigen is not known. General study results and limits: Early severe-case samples and blood from mildly ill patients during symptoms were in short supply. No sequencing was yet done of CD4+, regulatory or CD8+ subsets, or of SARS-CoV-2-responsive or tetramer+ sorted cells.

Multiplex PCR with BIOMED2 TRB-A/B primer pools amplified TRB rearrangements. In TCRdb, the multiplex PCR reads were re-called with MiXCR into one record per CDR3 protein. The profile shows 20,000 to 25,000 distinct CDR3 sequences, roughly 27% of them singletons. This clonotype originated in a human donor who had recovered from COVID-19. The rearrangement joins TRBV7-6 to TRBJ2-3; D gene uncertain. Input material: blood. The CDR3 region has the DNA TGTGCCAGCAGCTTAGGGCTAGTCACAGATACGCAGTATTTT. Translation: CASSLGLVTDTQYF.